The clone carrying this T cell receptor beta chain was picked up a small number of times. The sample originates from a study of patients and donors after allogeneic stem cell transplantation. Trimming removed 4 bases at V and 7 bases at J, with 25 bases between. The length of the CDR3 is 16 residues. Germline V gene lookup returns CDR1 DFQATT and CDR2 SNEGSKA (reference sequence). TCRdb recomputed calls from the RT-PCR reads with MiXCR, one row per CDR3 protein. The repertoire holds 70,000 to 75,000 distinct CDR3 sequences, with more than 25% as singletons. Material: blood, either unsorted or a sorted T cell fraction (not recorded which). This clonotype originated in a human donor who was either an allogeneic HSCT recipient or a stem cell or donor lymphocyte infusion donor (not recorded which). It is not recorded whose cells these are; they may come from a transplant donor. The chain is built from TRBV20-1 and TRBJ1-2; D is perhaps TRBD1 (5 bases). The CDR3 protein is CSANLGPVAGIRGYTF. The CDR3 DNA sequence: TGCAGTGCTAATTTGGGTCCGGTGGCAGGGATACGTGGCTACACCTTC.